Listed below are T cell receptor beta chains from one sample, sequenced in a study of control samples from healthy donors and cancer patients. Generated by immunoSEQ multiplex PCR, the TCRdb table keeps only in-frame clones and is missing some. The sample yields some 99,000 clones, less than 95% seen once. The specimen was blood. The receptors originated from a human donor in good health. The donor label of this sample is uncertain. Both conserved end residues are part of each CDR3. D genes are given only for firm matches. Only some rows state a clone size, as once, few, many or a class for expanded clones.

>TRBV7-8|TRBJ2-3|NA|NA
CASSLRPFRNAEYF
TGTGCCAGCAGCTTGAGGCCGTTCCGAAACGCGGAGTATTTT
>TRBV6-5|TRBJ2-5|NA|NA
CASSSPLATGGTQYF
TGTGCCAGCAGTTCCCCACTCGCAACGGGCGGGACCCAGTACTTC
>TRBV2|TRBJ2-1|NA|NA
CASGSRGSPLYNEQFF
TGTGCCAGCGGGTCAAGGGGCAGTCCCCTCTACAATGAGCAGTTCTTC
>TRBV7-3|TRBJ1-2|NA|NA
CASSPGSLYGYTF
TGTGCCAGCAGCCCGGGATCGCTCTATGGCTACACCTTC
>TRBV3-1/TRBV3-2|TRBJ2-2|TRBD2|NA
CASSAQLQRGGTGELFF
TGTGCCAGCAGCGCCCAATTACAGCGGGGGGGCACCGGGGAGCTGTTTTTT
>TRBV7-7|TRBJ2-3|TRBD2|NA
CASSLAGTRVSTDTQYF
TGTGCCAGCAGCTTAGCCGGGACTAGAGTAAGCACAGATACGCAGTATTTT
>TRBV9|TRBJ2-3|NA|NA
CASSVSGTDTQYF
TGTGCCAGCAGCGTATCGGGCACAGATACGCAGTATTTT
>TRBV7-3|TRBJ2-5|NA|NA
CASSSRTQETQYF
TGTGCCAGCAGCTCCCGGACGCAAGAGACCCAGTACTTC
>TRBV6-6|TRBJ2-3|NA|NA
CASSYGGGPEADTQYF
TGTGCCAGCAGTTACGGTGGGGGCCCTGAGGCAGATACGCAGTATTTT
>TRBV7-2|TRBJ2-2|NA|NA
CASSPTGTSTGELFF
TGTGCCAGCAGCCCGACCGGGACGTCTACCGGGGAGCTGTTTTTT
>TRBV6-5|TRBJ2-6|TRBD1|NA
CASRTGVGANVLTF
TGTGCCAGCAGAACAGGGGTTGGGGCCAACGTCCTGACTTTC
>TRBV5-6|TRBJ2-1|TRBD2|NA
CASSLGLAGGQNEQFF
TGTGCCAGCAGCTTGGGTCTAGCGGGGGGGCAGAATGAGCAGTTCTTC
>TRBV27|TRBJ2-7|TRBD1|NA
CASSLLVPGQGANYEQYF
TGTGCCAGCAGTTTATTAGTCCCGGGACAGGGGGCAAACTACGAGCAGTACTTC
>TRBV9|TRBJ2-3|NA|NA
CASSSTQGLHTDTQYF
TGTGCCAGCAGCTCCACACAGGGCCTCCACACAGATACGCAGTATTTT
>TRBV19|TRBJ1-4|TRBD1|NA
CASSGGTNEKLFF
TGTGCCAGCTCAGGGGGCACTAATGAAAAACTGTTTTTT
>TRBV7-9|TRBJ1-4|TRBD1|NA
CASSLQGGNEKLFF
TGTGCCAGCAGCTTACAGGGGGGTAATGAAAAACTGTTTTTT
>TRBV6-2/TRBV6-3|TRBJ1-5|NA|NA
CASSYWPKPQHF
TGTGCCAGCAGTTACTGGCCCAAGCCCCAGCATTTT
>TRBV6-5|TRBJ2-7|TRBD2|NA
CASWAARGVNFEQYF
TGTGCCAGCTGGGCCGCCCGGGGGGTCAACTTCGAGCAGTACTTC
>TRBV19|TRBJ1-3|NA|NA
CASSIRGAASGNTIYF
TGTGCCAGTAGTATAAGAGGGGCAGCCTCTGGAAACACCATATATTTT
>TRBV4-1|TRBJ2-6|NA|NA
CASSRDRSGANVLTF
TGCGCCAGCAGCCGCGACAGATCTGGGGCCAACGTCCTGACTTTC
>TRBV27|TRBJ2-7|NA|NA
CASSLSASPPYEQYF
TGTGCCAGCAGTTTATCGGCCTCTCCCCCGTACGAGCAGTACTTC
>TRBV7-2|TRBJ1-4|NA|NA
CASSFGVAGKLFF
TGTGCCAGCAGCTTTGGGGTGGCTGGAAAACTGTTTTTT
>TRBV19|TRBJ2-7|TRBD1|once
CASSSRTGGYEQYF
TGTGCCAGTAGTTCACGGACAGGTGGCTACGAGCAGTACTTC
>TRBV29-1|TRBJ2-1|TRBD2|NA
CSVESGGDNEQFF
TGCAGCGTTGAATCGGGGGGTGACAATGAGCAGTTCTTC
>TRBV27|TRBJ2-7|TRBD1|once
CASSLFQGASYEQYF
TGTGCCAGCAGTTTATTCCAGGGGGCTTCCTACGAGCAGTACTTC
>TRBV11-2|TRBJ2-7|TRBD2|NA
CASSSHGGDEQYF
TGTGCCAGCAGCTCACATGGGGGGGACGAGCAGTACTTC
>TRBV7-8|TRBJ2-3|NA|NA
CASSLAGRGDTQYF
TGTGCCAGCAGCTTAGCTGGTAGGGGAGATACGCAGTATTTT